A single sample is the source of the 11 T cell receptor beta chains below, sequenced in a study of blood T cell repertoires in COVID-19. TCRdb's table, derived via immunoSEQ multiplex PCR, lists solely in-frame clones and lacks some. The sample carries 160,000 or so clones, around 83% recorded once. The specimen sequenced was PBMCs or T cells enriched from blood (not recorded which). The receptors derive from a middle-aged man who had recovered from COVID-19.

This sequence joins TRBV30 and TRBJ1-5, with 8 positions matching TRBD1. Germline CDR1 GTSNPN, CDR2 SVGIG (reference sequence). The ends lost 5 bases at V and 4 bases at J; junction bases unmatched: 7. The CDR3 has 14 residues. CDR3 protein: CAWGRGLENQPQHF. CDR3 nucleotides: TGTGCCTGGGGCAGGGGGCTTGAGAATCAGCCCCAGCATTTT.

There are a few counts of this clone. This chain uses TRBV5-4 with TRBJ2-7; the D gene is possibly TRBD1 (6 bases). Trimming shortened V by 3 bases and J by 2 bases, and 15 bases separated the two germline ends. CDR3 length equals 15 residues. CDR1 and CDR2 from the germline V gene are SGHNT and YYREEE (reference sequence). DNA of the CDR3: TGTGCCAGCAGCTCCCCGACAGGCCAAACCTACGAGCAGTACTTC. Its protein product is CASSSPTGQTYEQYF.

Here the CDR3 DNA reads TGTGCCAGCAGCATTGGACAGAAAGAGACCCAGTACTTC. The encoded protein is CASSIGQKETQYF. The rearrangement joins TRBV5-4 to TRBJ2-5, with D maybe TRBD1 (6 bases). The V end was cut by 4 bases, the J end by 3 bases, with 10 bases between. CDR3 length: 13 residues. The germline gives CDR1 SGHNT, CDR2 YYREEE (reference sequence).

The chain employs TRBV6-5 and TRBJ2-4, with 9 bases that match TRBD2. CDR3 size: 15 residues. The V segment lost 6 bases and the J segment 1 base; nucleotides outside the gene matches: 4. CDR1 and CDR2 from the germline V gene are MNHEY and SVGAGI. CDR3: CASRISGGAKNIQYF. The CDR3 coding sequence is TGTGCCAGCAGAATTAGCGGGGGTGCCAAAAACATTCAGTACTTC.

The chain has TRBV2 and TRBJ2-7; TRBD1 aligns across 7 bases. The CDR3 runs to 14 residues. V lost 11 bases to trimming and J lost 1 base; unmatched junction nucleotides: 11. The V gene's germline CDR1 is SNHLY and CDR2 FYNNEI. The CDR3 DNA reads TGTGCCTCCACCCGGGACAGATATTCCTACGAGCAGTACTTC. Its translation is CASTRDRYSYEQYF.

The CDR3 DNA is TGTGCCAGCAGCTTGGGAACAGGGACATGGAATCAGCCCCAGCATTTT. Protein product: CASSLGTGTWNQPQHF. This chain joins TRBV5-8 and TRBJ1-5; D possibly corresponds to TRBD1 (6 bases). Germline CDR1 is SGHTS and CDR2 is YDEGEE. There are 16 residues in the CDR3. V was clipped by 0 bases and J by 4 bases, with 14 bases between them.

The chain has TRBV5-1 and TRBJ2-7; maybe TRBD1 (6 bases). Looked up from germline, CDR1 is SGHRS and CDR2 is YFSETQ. The CDR3 runs 14 residues. V dropped 0 bases and J dropped 5 bases, with 12 bases sitting between them. The CDR3 bases are TGCGCCAGCAGCTTGGCAGGGGATGTCCACGAGCAGTACTTC. It translates to CASSLAGDVHEQYF.

The J gene is TRBJ2-5, the V gene TRBV12-5, with TRBD1 matching 10 bases. CDR1 is LGHNT, CDR2 FRNRAP, per germline. CDR3 length equals 15 residues. After removal of 6 bases from V and 7 bases from J, the junction contained 11 bases not matched to a gene. CDR3 nucleotides: TGTGCTAGTGGACGACAGGGGGCTGGGTTAGGGACCCAGTACTTC. Protein product: CASGRQGAGLGTQYF.

V and J are TRBV7-6 and TRBJ2-6; the D gene is possibly TRBD2 (6 bases). Trimming shortened V by 0 bases and J by 1 base, and 13 bases separated the two germline ends. Germline V CDR1 and CDR2: SGHVS, FNYEAQ. The CDR3 is 18 residues long. The CDR3 nucleotides are TGTGCCAGCAGCTTAGCGCGGGATAGGGTATCTGGGGCCAACGTCCTGACTTTC. Encoded protein: CASSLARDRVSGANVLTF.

The chain has TRBV30 and TRBJ2-2; no clear D. The CDR3 is 13 amino acids. V lost 3 bases and J 4 bases, leaving 9 bases between the germline ends. CDR1 and CDR2 from the germline V gene are GTSNPN and SVGIG (reference sequence). The CDR3 sequence: CAWRGLFTGELFF. In DNA form, the CDR3 reads TGTGCCTGGAGGGGCCTTTTCACCGGGGAGCTGTTTTTT.

The chain combines TRBV24-1 with TRBJ1-1, with D possibly being TRBD1 (5 bases). Per germline, CDR1 KGHDR and CDR2 SFDVKD. The CDR3 runs 15 residues. The ends were cut back, 0 bases at V and 3 bases at J, with 10 bases in the middle. The chain's CDR3 is CATSDLWQGHTEAFF. Here the CDR3 DNA reads TGTGCCACCAGTGATTTGTGGCAGGGCCACACTGAAGCTTTCTTT.